This passage covers 28 T cell receptor beta chains from one sample sequenced in a study of T cells after yellow fever vaccination. MiXCR, applied by TCRdb to the 5' RACE reads, yields one record per CDR3 protein. The table includes 180,000 or so distinct CDR3 sequences, more than 9.5% detected once. The sample here was CD8+ T cells sorted from PBMCs, taken 15 days after the yellow fever booster vaccination. These receptors were obtained from a man aged 18 to 30 who received the YFV17D yellow fever vaccine.

The rearrangement links TRBV7-6 to TRBJ1-1; 7 nucleotides align to TRBD1. This CDR3 is 14 amino acids long. Germline CDR1 reads SGHVS; CDR2 reads FNYEAQ. Trimming took 8 bases from V and 0 from J; bases not matched to a gene: 6. The CDR3 reads CASAWGQLNTEAFF. Here the CDR3 DNA reads TGTGCCAGCGCGTGGGGACAGTTGAACACTGAAGCTTTCTTT. The entire variable domain, with the rest obtained from reference TRBV7-6 and TRBJ1-1, is as follows: GAGVSQSPRYKVTKRGQDVALRCDPISGHVSLYWYRQALGQGPEFLTYFNYEAQQDKSGLPNDRFSAERPEGSISTLTIQRTEQRDSAMYRCASAWGQLNTEAFFGQGTRLTVV.

J is TRBJ2-7 and V is TRBV3-1; 8 bases match TRBD1. The J segment lost 0 bases and the V segment lost 5 bases, leaving 6 bases of the junction unmatched. CDR3 length equals 15 residues. The germline V gene encodes CDR1 LGHDT and CDR2 YNNKEL (reference sequence). CDR3 loop: CASSYRQGFSYEQYF. CDR3 bases: TGTGCCAGCAGCTACCGACAGGGGTTCTCCTACGAGCAGTACTTC.

This clonotype was counted only a few times. The chain uses TRBV7-8 and TRBJ2-7; the match to TRBD1 covers 8 bases. The J segment lost 5 bases and the V segment lost 5 bases, leaving 8 bases of the junction unmatched. This CDR3 is built from 14 residues. From germline, CDR1 is SGHVS and CDR2 FQNEAQ. Here the CDR3 DNA reads TGTGCCAGCAGCCCTCGGGTCAGGGGGCACGAGCAGTACGTC. Translating gives CASSPRVRGHEQYV.

J is TRBJ2-7 and V is TRBV7-9; D uncertain. The CDR3 consists of 13 residues. Germline CDR1 reads SEHNR; CDR2 reads FQNEAQ (reference sequence). The germline V and J ends were trimmed by 2 bases and 2 bases, with 7 bases remaining between them. CDR3 nucleotide sequence: TGTGCCAGCAGCTTAACCAGTACCTACGAGCAGTACGTC. As protein: CASSLTSTYEQYV.

The V gene is TRBV4-1, the J gene TRBJ2-7; TRBD1 matches at 7 bases. Losses at the gene ends were 6 bases for V and 1 base for J; bases not matched to a gene: 3. Per the germline V gene, CDR1 is MGHRA and CDR2 is YSYEKL. The length of the CDR3 is 13 residues. As DNA, the CDR3 is TGCGCCAGCAGGGGACAGACTTCCTACGAGCAGTACTTC. Translated, it gives CASRGQTSYEQYF.

In its sample, this clonotype was seen a few times. The chain uses TRBV27 and TRBJ2-6; D not resolved. Germline V gene lookup returns CDR1 MNHEY and CDR2 SMNVEV (reference sequence). V lost 7 bases and J lost 0, with 10 bases in between. The CDR3 extends over 15 amino acids. DNA of the CDR3: TGTGCCAGCACGGCCGGCAGCTCTGGGGCCAACGTCCTGACTTTC. Translated, it gives CASTAGSSGANVLTF.

A few counts support this clonotype. The V gene is TRBV7-2, the J gene TRBJ2-1, with no clear D. Trimming removed 5 bases from V and 8 bases from J, with 10 bases in between. Germline CDR1 and CDR2: SGHTA and FQGNSA. This CDR3 has 12 amino acids. The CDR3 here is CASSLDWDEQFF. The CDR3 DNA sequence: TGTGCCAGCAGCCTAGACTGGGATGAGCAGTTCTTC.

This clonotype has a count of ten or more. The CDR3 protein is CSVEDKGDQETQYF. The CDR3 nucleotides are TGCAGCGTTGAAGATAAAGGAGACCAAGAGACCCAGTACTTC. The chain carries TRBV29-1 and TRBJ2-5; D call uncertain. The V and J ends lost 0 bases and 0 bases respectively, with 8 bases between them. Germline CDR1 and CDR2: SQVTM and ANQGSEA. The CDR3 length is 14 residues.

This clonotype was counted at least ten times. The chain carries TRBV6-5 and TRBJ2-1; a weak D match, TRBD2 (5 bases). V lost 6 bases and J lost 0, with 6 bases in between. The CDR3 totals 13 residues. Germline-derived CDR1 and CDR2 are MNHEY and SVGAGI. The CDR3 here is CASSTSSYNEQFF. Written as DNA, the CDR3 is TGTGCCAGCAGCACTAGCTCCTACAATGAGCAGTTCTTC.

In its sample, this clonotype was seen a few times. V usage is TRBV18 and J usage is TRBJ1-1; no reliable D call. Germline CDR1 is KGHSH and CDR2 is LQKENI. The germline V and J ends were trimmed by 3 bases and 9 bases, with 14 bases remaining between them. There are 13 residues in the CDR3. Here the CDR3 reads CASSPQPGSQAFF. The CDR3 nucleotides read TGTGCCAGCTCACCGCAACCCGGATCCCAAGCTTTCTTT.

The CDR3 region is CASRISVWADTQYF. CDR3 nucleotide sequence: TGTGCCAGCAGGATCTCGGTATGGGCAGATACGCAGTATTTT. V gene TRBV7-2 combines with J gene TRBJ2-3; D is unresolved. The CDR3 sequence is 14 residues long. V lost 6 bases and J 4 bases, leaving 14 bases between the germline ends. CDR1 and CDR2 (germline): SGHTA, FQGNSA.

In this sample, this clonotype turned up many times. CDR3 in DNA: TGTGCCAGCAGCCAGACTAGCGGGGGGTACAATGAGCAGTTCTTC. Protein sequence: CASSQTSGGYNEQFF. This chain uses TRBV6-1 with TRBJ2-1, with TRBD2 matching 13 bases. The CDR3 runs to 15 residues. V lost 6 bases to trimming and J lost 4 bases; unmatched junction nucleotides: 3. Germline values: CDR1 MNHNS, CDR2 SASEGT.

V is TRBV5-4 and J is TRBJ2-7; TRBD2 might be the D (7 bases). Germline CDR1 and CDR2: SGHNT and YYREEE (reference sequence). Trimming stripped 4 bases from V and 2 bases from J, with 10 bases between. The CDR3 length is 13 residues. Written as DNA, the CDR3 is TGTGCCAGCAGCAGCGGGACACCCTACGAGCAGTACTTC. Its translation: CASSSGTPYEQYF.

This clonotype was seen repeatedly, ten times or more. V usage is TRBV3-1 and J usage is TRBJ2-3, with a weak D call TRBD2 (6 bases). With 0 bases removed from V and 2 bases from J, the gap between germline ends came to 15 bases. The germline V gene has CDR1 LGHDT and CDR2 YNNKEL (reference sequence). The length of the CDR3 is 17 residues. The CDR3 nucleotides read TGTGCCAGCAGCCAAGATGGAACTAGCAGGGTCACAGATACGCAGTATTTT. Translation gives CASSQDGTSRVTDTQYF.

This chain links TRBV5-1 with TRBJ1-1, with D tentatively TRBD1 (5 bases). Trimming left V 4 bases short and J 5 bases short, with 15 bases between. CDR1 SGHRS and CDR2 YFSETQ come from the germline V gene. This CDR3 contains 14 residues. CDR3 coding DNA: TGCGCCAGCAGCATAAATCCAGGGCGGACTGAAGCTTTCTTT. Encoded protein: CASSINPGRTEAFF.

This clonotype appeared a few times. The V and J genes are TRBV11-2 and TRBJ1-2, with 7 bases fitting TRBD1. Germline loops: CDR1 SGHAT, CDR2 FQNNGV. The trim removed 4 bases at V and 2 bases at J, leaving 10 bases unmatched. The CDR3 consists of 16 residues. The CDR3 coding sequence is TGTGCCAGCAGCTCACTCGACAGGGCCGTAAACTATGGCTACACCTTC. Its protein is CASSSLDRAVNYGYTF.

The V call is TRBV12-3 or TRBV12-4, the J call TRBJ2-2; D may be TRBD1 (6 bases). Trimming cost V 3 bases and J 3 bases, with 11 bases left between them. The CDR3 has 15 amino acids. This CDR3 reads CASSFGTLDTGELFF. The DNA for the CDR3 is TGTGCCAGCAGTTTTGGGACACTTGACACCGGGGAGCTGTTTTTT.

In this sample, this clonotype turned up a few times. The rearrangement joins TRBV6-5 to TRBJ1-1; D is possibly TRBD1 (5 bases). Germline CDR1 MNHEY, CDR2 SVGAGI. CDR3 length: 14 amino acids. V dropped 6 bases and J dropped 4 bases, with 15 bases sitting between them. The CDR3 DNA sequence: TGTGCCAGCAGGCACGGGGGGGAAGGCACTGAAGCTTTCTTT. It translates to CASRHGGEGTEAFF.

The rearrangement links TRBV2 to TRBJ2-5; 7 bases fit TRBD2. V lost 2 bases and J lost 5; bases outside the gene matches: 5. Looked up from germline, CDR1 is SNHLY and CDR2 is FYNNEI. The CDR3 spans 14 residues. The DNA for the CDR3 is TGTGCCAGCAGTGAACCCGCGGGGGACGAGACCCAGTACTTC. Protein: CASSEPAGDETQYF.

This clonotype was seen a handful of times. Here the CDR3 DNA reads TGTGCCAGCAGCCCGGAGCACTCAGCCCTGAGTACAGATACGCAGTATTTT. Its protein product is CASSPEHSALSTDTQYF. The chain has TRBV7-9 and TRBJ2-3; D is ambiguous. Germline CDR1 reads SEHNR; CDR2 reads FQNEAQ (reference sequence). CDR3 length equals 17 residues. Trimming took off 5 bases at V and 3 bases at J, with 21 bases between the two ends. The variable domain in full, with the rest retrieved from reference TRBV7-9 and TRBJ2-3, is DTGVSQNPRHKITKRGQNVTFRCDPISEHNRLYWYRQTLGQGPEFLTYFQNEAQLEKSRLLSDRFSAERPKGSFSTLEIQRTEQGDSAMYLCASSPEHSALSTDTQYFGPGTRLTVL.

This clonotype has a handful of counts. V and J are TRBV7-2 and TRBJ2-7, with no clear D. Germline loops: CDR1 SGHTA, CDR2 FQGNSA. V gave up 5 bases and J gave up 4 bases, with 12 bases separating them. CDR3 length: 13 amino acids. The CDR3 coding sequence is TGTGCCAGCAGCCTTCAATCCCGATACGAGCAGTACTTC. Amino acids: CASSLQSRYEQYF.

This clonotype was seen only a few times. V is TRBV6-5 and J is TRBJ2-5, with D hard to call. The CDR3 extends over 13 amino acids. V lost 2 bases to trimming and J lost 5 bases, with 9 bases between them. Germline CDR1 MNHEY, CDR2 SVGAGI. The CDR3 loop reads CASSYGLTETQYF. As DNA, the CDR3 is TGTGCCAGCAGTTACGGGTTAACGGAGACCCAGTACTTC.

This clonotype has only a few counts. The chain has TRBV4-1 and TRBJ2-1; D unresolved. The CDR3 is 14 residues long. Germline CDR1 and CDR2: MGHRA and YSYEKL. V was cut by 0 bases and J by 6 bases, with 9 bases left in between. CDR3 protein: CASSQDGSLNEQFF. In DNA, the CDR3 is TGCGCCAGCAGCCAAGATGGCAGCCTCAATGAGCAGTTCTTC.

This clonotype was seen a few times. The V call is TRBV7-9, the J call TRBJ1-1; TRBD1 is a possible D gene (5 bases). The CDR3 loop spans 16 amino acids. Trimming left V 2 bases short and J 1 base short, with 14 bases between. Looked up from germline, CDR1 is SEHNR and CDR2 is FQNEAQ (reference sequence). CDR3 sequence: CASSLIRQIRNTEAFF. CDR3 coding DNA: TGTGCCAGCAGCTTAATTCGACAGATTCGGAACACTGAAGCTTTCTTT.

This clonotype was counted between two and nine times. The chain couples TRBV6-4 to TRBJ2-5; no definite D call. V gave up 7 bases and J gave up 3 bases, with 12 bases separating them. This CDR3 is built from 13 residues. The V gene's germline CDR1 is MRHNA and CDR2 SNTAGT. The CDR3 DNA sequence: TGTGCCAGCACACAACCGGCTGAAGAGACCCAGTACTTC. Translating gives CASTQPAEETQYF.

The gene calls are TRBV14 and TRBJ2-7; D tentatively fits TRBD1 or TRBD2 (5 bases each). In germline, CDR1 is SGHDN, CDR2 FVKESK. CDR3 length equals 15 residues. Between the trimmed V and J ends, which lost 0 bases and 9 bases, there was a span of 18 bases. The CDR3 DNA reads TGTGCCAGCAGCCAAGACTCCCTGGGATCGAGGGGGCAGTACTTC. The encoded protein is CASSQDSLGSRGQYF.

The chain joins TRBV5-6 to TRBJ2-7; possibly TRBD1 for D (6 bases). Germline CDR1 reads SGHDT; CDR2 reads YYEEEE. Trimming removed 3 bases at V and 2 bases at J, with 9 bases between. The CDR3 is made up of 13 amino acids. Written as DNA, the CDR3 is TGTGCCAGCAGCTCGGACAGTACCTACGAGCAGTACTTC. It specifies CASSSDSTYEQYF.

Many counts were recorded for this clonotype. The chain carries TRBV6-1 and TRBJ1-5; 8 nucleotides align to TRBD1. Germline V gives CDR1 MNHNS, CDR2 SASEGT. The V gene end was trimmed by 3 bases and the J gene end by 2 bases; junction bases not matched to a gene: 3. The CDR3 runs 15 residues. CDR3 region: CASSDQGAGNQPQHF. The CDR3 DNA is TGTGCCAGCAGTGACCAGGGGGCTGGCAATCAGCCCCAGCATTTT.